The entry below gives a single TCR beta chain sequence along with its context. This entry is derived from a study of blood T cell repertoires in COVID-19. Overall study context: Acute and convalescent COVID-19 specimens originated in the United States, Italy and Spain. The cDNA or gDNA used as material had been derived from T cells, B-cell-depleted T cells, or PBMCs.

The CDR3 loop spans 12 amino acids. Germline CDR1 and CDR2: MDHEN and SYDVKM. Trimming removed 9 bases at V and 5 bases at J, with 10 bases between. In the original processing: The authors estimated nucleated cell counts from reference gene primer amplification. Sequencing used immunoSEQ multiplex PCR; TCRdb keeps in-frame clones, though not all of them. That table supplies the V and J calls and clone size; D and trimming were determined from the DNA. The repertoire consists of 150,000 to 200,000 clones, with about 81% occurring once and the leading ten covering 8.4%. This chain connects TRBV28 to TRBJ2-2; D is possibly TRBD1 (6 bases). The TCR was taken from a woman in her 70s with acute or convalescent COVID-19. The source material was peripheral blood. The CDR3 DNA reads TGTGCCAGTCGGACAGTGACCGGGGAGCTGTTTTTT. Encoded protein: CASRTVTGELFF.